This T cell receptor (beta chain) was observed in a study of blood T cell repertoires in COVID-19. Participants' own reports of clinical history determined their cohort assignment. Germline CDR1 SGHTA, CDR2 FQGTGA. This CDR3 spans 13 amino acids. The ends were cut back, 1 base at V and 8 bases at J, with 11 bases in the middle. Method: immunoSEQ multiplex PCR; TCRdb's copy keeps in-frame clones and lacks some. The profile shows fewer than 250,000 clones, 65% to 85% of them singletons. The chain uses TRBV7-3 and TRBJ1-1; D is unclear. This TCR was sampled from a woman younger than 45 who had recovered from COVID-19. The sequencing input was PBMCs or T cells enriched from blood (not recorded which). The CDR3 here is CASSLNSPGEAFF. As DNA, the CDR3 is TGTGCCAGCAGCTTAAACAGTCCGGGGGAAGCTTTCTTT.